The clone carrying this TCR beta chain came up once. Its cognate antigen is unknown. This sample was taken from a study of cytomegalovirus exposure and HLA in healthy donors. With 60 Vbeta and 13 Jbeta primers, the PCR was carried out. Measured with immunoSEQ multiplex PCR; TCRdb has only the in-frame clones, and not every one. The table lists approximately 130,000 clones, about 80% of them singletons. CDR1 and CDR2 (germline): SGHDT, YYEEEE. The CDR3 spans 15 residues. J lost 2 bases, V lost 3 bases, and 3 bases had no gene match. Study-wide results and limits: The authors later linked a missense DCLRE1C variant to TCR beta V- and J-gene trimming.

The sequencing sample was made of PBMCs. The sequence was obtained from a girl aged 2-9 years in good health and CMV-seronegative. The chain is built from TRBV5-6 and TRBJ2-3, with 10 bases fitting TRBD2. The CDR3 loop reads CASSSGLAATDTQYF. CDR3 coding DNA: TGTGCCAGCAGCTCAGGACTAGCGGCCACAGATACGCAGTATTTT.